This T cell receptor beta chain was sequenced during a study of blood T cell repertoires in COVID-19. Study background: Some COVID-19 samples were acute and others convalescent; all came from the United States, Italy and Spain. PBMCs, B-cell-depleted T cells, or T cells were the source of the cDNA or gDNA that made up the material.

Measured with immunoSEQ multiplex PCR; TCRdb has only the in-frame clones, and not every one. Of under 200,000 clones in the sample, approximately 91% were seen once. The V end was cut by 0 bases, the J end by 2 bases, with 10 bases between. The V gene's germline CDR1 is SGDLS and CDR2 YYNGEE. This CDR3 has 15 amino acids. This clone has only one observation. The sequenced sample was peripheral blood. The chain employs TRBV9 and TRBJ2-3; the D gene is possibly TRBD1 (5 bases). The TCR originated in a young man with acute or convalescent COVID-19. The CDR3 here is CASSVGQGATDTQYF. As DNA, the CDR3 is TGTGCCAGCAGCGTAGGGCAGGGCGCCACAGATACGCAGTATTTT. The full variable domain, in which reference TRBV9 and TRBJ2-3 provide the parts outside the CDR3, is DSGVTQTPKHLITATGQRVTLRCSPRSGDLSVYWYQQSLDQGLQFLIQYYNGEERAKGNILERFSAQQFPDLHSELNLSSLELGDSALYFCASSVGQGATDTQYFGPGTRLTVL.